These 13 T cell receptor beta chains share one sample of origin, sequenced in a study of cytomegalovirus exposure and HLA in healthy donors. Primers: 60 Vbeta forward and 13 Jbeta reverse. Some clones are missing from TCRdb's copy, which holds only in-frame ones; the method was immunoSEQ multiplex PCR. This table holds some 180,000 clones, roughly 77% found once. The sequencing sample was made of PBMCs. The receptors here all came from a woman under 40 in good health and CMV-seropositive.

The chain couples TRBV18 to TRBJ2-3, with 8 bases lining up with TRBD2. This CDR3 is 15 amino acids long. After removal of 3 bases from V and 0 bases from J, the junction contained 2 bases not matched to a gene. Per germline, CDR1 KGHSH and CDR2 LQKENI. The CDR3 DNA is TGTGCCAGCTCACCTCAGCGGGAGAGCACAGATACGCAGTATTTT. It translates to CASSPQRESTDTQYF.

Of note for this clone: An end of the junction differs from the germline gene, which may be a read error. The J gene is TRBJ2-7, the V gene TRBV7-6; D is uncertain. There are 16 residues in the CDR3. CDR1 and CDR2 from the germline V gene are SGHVS and FNYEAQ. CDR3 sequence: CASSPDNPTLGYVQYF. The CDR3, as DNA: TGTGCCAGCAGCCCCGACAACCCCACTCTGGGTTACGTGCAGTACTTC.

The chain combines TRBV20-1 with TRBJ2-1; D may be TRBD2 (6 bases). Trimming pared 0 bases from V and 9 bases from J, leaving 6 bases between. The length of the CDR3 is 11 residues. Germline CDR1 reads DFQATT; CDR2 reads SNEGSKA (reference sequence). The CDR3 nucleotides read TGCAGTGCTAGAGAGGGGGGTGAGCAGTTCTTC. As protein: CSAREGGEQFF.

The CDR3 DNA reads as TGTGCCAGCAGCTTTTCACAGGGTGTTTACGAGCAGTACTTC. It specifies CASSFSQGVYEQYF. The chain has TRBV7-2 and TRBJ2-7; tentative D call: TRBD1 (6 bases). CDR1 and CDR2 (germline): SGHTA, FQGNSA. V lost 3 bases, J lost 4 bases, and 13 bases lay in between. CDR3 length equals 14 residues.

The V call is TRBV10-3, the J call TRBJ1-5; D possibly corresponds to TRBD1 (6 bases). Looked up from germline, CDR1 is ENHRY and CDR2 is SYGVKD. CDR3 length: 16 residues. Between the trimmed V and J ends, which lost 0 bases and 2 bases, there was a span of 11 bases. CDR3 in amino acids: CAISESMDSGNQPQHF. CDR3 nucleotides: TGTGCCATCAGTGAGTCGATGGACAGCGGCAATCAGCCCCAGCATTTT.

The J gene is TRBJ2-5, the V gene TRBV6-5, with D tentatively TRBD2 (6 bases). Germline assignment: CDR1 MNHEY and CDR2 SVGAGI. CDR3 length: 16 amino acids. V was clipped by 0 bases and J by 4 bases, with 15 bases between them. In DNA form, the CDR3 reads TGTGCCAGCAGTTACTCGATCATCCGGAGGGCAGAGACCCAGTACTTC. This codes for CASSYSIIRRAETQYF.

This clone showed up just once. The rearrangement links TRBV9 to TRBJ2-4; 15 bases align to TRBD2. V lost 0 bases, J lost 7 bases, and 2 bases stayed unmatched. Germline V gene sequence: CDR1 SGDLS, CDR2 YYNGEE. The CDR3 covers 16 residues. The CDR3 DNA reads TGTGCCAGCAGCGTAGGGACTAGCGGGGGGGGGAACATTCAGTACTTC. Protein product: CASSVGTSGGGNIQYF.

The chain couples TRBV4-3 to TRBJ1-1; D is undetermined. CDR3 length: 13 amino acids. Trimming shortened V by 3 bases and J by 2 bases, and 7 bases separated the two germline ends. The germline V gene has CDR1 LGHNA and CDR2 YSLEER. The CDR3 nucleotides are TGCGCCAGCAGCCAGGGAGATAACACTGAAGCTTTCTTT. It encodes CASSQGDNTEAFF.

The V gene is TRBV18, the J gene TRBJ1-5; tentatively, D is TRBD1 (5 bases). This CDR3 region has 15 residues. Germline CDR1 is KGHSH and CDR2 is LQKENI. Trimming took off 0 bases at V and 3 bases at J, with 9 bases between the two ends. The CDR3 coding sequence is TGTGCCAGCTCACCACCGGAGGGGCACAATCAGCCCCAGCATTTT. Translation: CASSPPEGHNQPQHF.

The chain couples TRBV27 to TRBJ2-6; D uncertain. The CDR3 extends over 14 amino acids. With 4 bases removed from V and 4 bases from J, the gap between germline ends came to 8 bases. Germline loops: CDR1 MNHEY, CDR2 SMNVEV (reference sequence). CDR3 in DNA: TGTGCCAGCAGTTCCGCGCGAGGGGCCAACGTCCTGACTTTC. Translating gives CASSSARGANVLTF.

A single count supports this clone. The chain recombines TRBV18 with TRBJ1-2; 7 positions match TRBD1. This CDR3 spans 16 amino acids. The V gene end was trimmed by 1 base and the J gene end by 5 bases; junction bases not matched to a gene: 10. Germline loops: CDR1 KGHSH, CDR2 LQKENI. The CDR3 nucleotides are TGTGCCAGCTCACCACGAGGGACAGCCTCCGCTTATGGCTACACCTTC. Amino acid sequence: CASSPRGTASAYGYTF. Looking up the rest from reference TRBV18 and TRBJ1-2 gives the full variable domain: NAGVMQNPRHLVRRRGQEARLRCSPMKGHSHVYWYRQLPEEGLKFMVYLQKENIIDESGMPKERFSAEFPKEGPSILRIQQVVRGDSAAYFCASSPRGTASAYGYTFGSGTRLTVV.

This clone was recorded a few times. The chain combines TRBV30 with TRBJ2-7; 11 bases map to TRBD1. Germline V lookup: CDR1 GTSNPN, CDR2 SVGIG (reference sequence). CDR3 length: 16 amino acids. J gave up 2 bases and V 3 bases, and 9 bases lay outside the gene matches. The CDR3 nucleotides read TGTGCCTGGAGCGACCCGGGACAGGGGGGGACCTACGAGCAGTACTTC. Amino acids: CAWSDPGQGGTYEQYF.

The rearrangement joins TRBV19 to TRBJ1-5; weak D call: TRBD1 (6 bases). Germline V CDR1 and CDR2: LNHDA, SQIVND (reference sequence). This CDR3 has 16 amino acids. V lost 5 bases and J 0 bases, leaving 14 bases between the germline ends. CDR3 DNA: TGTGCCAGTAGTCCATGGACAGACTATAGCAATCAGCCCCAGCATTTT. It translates to CASSPWTDYSNQPQHF.